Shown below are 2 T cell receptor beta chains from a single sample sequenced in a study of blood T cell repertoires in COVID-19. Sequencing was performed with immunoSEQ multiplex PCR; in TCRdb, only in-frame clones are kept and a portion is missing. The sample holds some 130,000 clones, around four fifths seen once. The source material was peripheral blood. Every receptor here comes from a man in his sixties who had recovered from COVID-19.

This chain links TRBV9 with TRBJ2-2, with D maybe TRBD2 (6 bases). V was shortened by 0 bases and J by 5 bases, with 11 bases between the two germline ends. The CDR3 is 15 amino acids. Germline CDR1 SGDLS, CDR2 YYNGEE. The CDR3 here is CASSVDGAGTGELFF. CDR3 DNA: TGTGCCAGCAGCGTAGACGGGGCGGGAACCGGGGAGCTGTTTTTT.

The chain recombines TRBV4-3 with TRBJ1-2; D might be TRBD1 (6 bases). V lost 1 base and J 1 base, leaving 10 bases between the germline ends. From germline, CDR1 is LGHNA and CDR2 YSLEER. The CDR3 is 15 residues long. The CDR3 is CASSQVDRNNYGYTF. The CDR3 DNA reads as TGCGCCAGCAGCCAAGTAGACAGGAATAACTATGGCTACACCTTC.